Sequencing of this TCR beta chain was carried out in a study of glioma-infiltrating T cells after dendritic cell vaccination. Germline V gene lookup returns CDR1 MNHNS and CDR2 SASEGT. This CDR3 contains 15 residues. The junction had 8 bases not matched to a gene; V was cut back by 6 bases and J by 0 bases. This clone appeared a few times. Assay: immunoSEQ multiplex PCR; the TCRdb copy retains only in-frame clones and omits some. The data hold 93,000 or so clones, with more than 80% observed a single time. The source was blood, collected before dendritic cell vaccination. V is TRBV6-1 and J is TRBJ2-7; TRBD1 agrees at 7 bases. This TCR was recovered from a human donor with glioblastoma. CDR3 DNA sequence: TGTGCCAGCAGAGTACAGGGGCTTTACTCCTACGAGCAGTACTTC. It specifies CASRVQGLYSYEQYF.